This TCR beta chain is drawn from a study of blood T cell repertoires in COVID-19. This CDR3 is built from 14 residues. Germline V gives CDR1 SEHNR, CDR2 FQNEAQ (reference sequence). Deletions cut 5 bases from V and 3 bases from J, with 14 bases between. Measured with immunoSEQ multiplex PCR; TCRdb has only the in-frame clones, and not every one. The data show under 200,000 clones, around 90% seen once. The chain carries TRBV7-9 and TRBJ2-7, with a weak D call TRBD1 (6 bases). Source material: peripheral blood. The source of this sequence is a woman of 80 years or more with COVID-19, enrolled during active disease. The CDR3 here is CASSIYQQGYEQYF. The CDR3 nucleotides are TGTGCCAGCAGCATATACCAACAGGGCTACGAGCAGTACTTC.